Detailed here is one T cell receptor (beta chain). Its antigen specificity is not known. Base qualities are not provided; no much larger clone lies one nucleotide away. What this sample's treatment or condition label stands for: roughly ten-day PBMC culture with coronavirus spike peptide pools or control peptides (ViraFEST assay). To expand antigen-specific T cells with peptide pools and then pick out the expanded clonotypes through TCR sequencing, the study relied on the ViraFEST assay. The convalescent patients' positive SARS-CoV-2 PCR tests were from March to December 2020, which was before the Alpha, Beta and Delta variants emerged in the United States. PBMCs were cultured at 1.5 million to 2.5 million per well in IMDM supplemented with 5% human AB serum and 10 IU/ml IL-2, with around 10 ug/ml peptide pools added. On days 3 and 7, half of the culture medium was replaced with fresh IL-2-containing medium. After nine to eleven days of culture, CD4+ T cells were isolated by negative selection with the EasySep CD4+ T cell isolation kit. PBMCs were separated from whole blood using Ficoll-Paque Plus gradient centrifugation and then either used fresh or cryopreserved at -140C. Each culture condition was generally run in triplicate wells.

Libraries were made using PCR. At the Johns Hopkins FTIC core, DNA from the cultured CD4+ T cells underwent TCR sequencing with the Oncomine TCR Beta short-read assay. The QIAamp micro DNA kit was used to extract genomic DNA from the cultured CD4+ T cells. Oncomine TCR Beta libraries from cultured CD4+ T cells were pooled with unique dual indexes and sequenced on an Illumina iSeq 100. The authors' pipeline ran thus. Non-productive sequences were filtered out, and CDR3s that did not start with C, did not end with F or W, or were shorter than 7 amino acids were discarded. The MANAFEST web application identified antigen-specific clonotypes by comparing peptide-stimulated wells against reference wells and other culture wells. Positive clones required FDR below 0.05, an odds ratio above 5, and productive frequency above 0.1% in at least two of three replicate wells. A clonotype was classed as cross-reactive if the clonotype showed significant expansion both in SARS-CoV-2 spike wells and in at least one common cold coronavirus spike condition. Similarity between CDR3 sequences was evaluated in R version 3.6.1 using Levenshtein distances (stringdist) and unrooted phylogenetic trees (ape). Using fastp at Q25 and MiXCR, TCRdb reprocessed the public reads and kept productive beta chains. Each CDR3 protein appears once, grouped with its most common genes and DNA. The V and J calls and clone size are TCRdb's, not the authors'. The sample table lists around 16,000 distinct CDR3 sequences, about 55% of them with a count of one. The ten largest make up about 14% of the sample.

The entry originates in a study of vaccination and CD4 T cells after COVID-19 (dated by TCRdb to the early 2020s). With respect to the entire study: Convalescent patients had a positive SARS-CoV-2 result on nasal swab PCR, and of these patients, some ten had mild disease and one had severe disease. In the convalescent cohort there were six males and four females, among whom were two Hispanic individuals, seven Caucasians, two Asians and one multiracial person. Participants got two doses of the Pfizer-BioNTech BNT162b2 vaccine (n=8) or two doses of the Moderna mRNA-1273 vaccine (n=2). Post-COVID blood samples from convalescent patients were collected a median of approximately 100 days after diagnosis, with a range of roughly 35 to 180 days. Post-vaccine blood samples were taken a median of 72 days after the second vaccine dose, with a range of about 13 to 250 days. Overlapping spike peptide pools from SARS-CoV-2 and from the common cold coronaviruses HCoV-NL63, HCoV-OC43 and HCoV-229E were used as culture stimuli. As controls, cultures received a CEFX viral epitope pool (the positive control), an HIV-1 Nef peptide pool (the negative control), or no peptide at all. In fewer than 12 COVID-19 convalescent patients and 4 infection-naive healthy vaccine recipients, researchers compared the spike-specific CD4+ TCR repertoire from before mRNA vaccination with the repertoire from after. Results and caveats for the whole study, not just this receptor: In convalescent patients, nearly all vaccine-specific clones (304 of 307) were found to be mono-reactive for SARS-CoV-2 spike rather than cross-reactive with common cold coronaviruses. The number of convalescent patients in the study was relatively small, and the study did not examine early timepoints following natural infection. In convalescent patients, a median roughly 87% of post-vaccine SARS-CoV-2-reactive clones were detected only after vaccination, suggesting vaccine-specific priming. The median count of SARS-CoV-2-reactive clonotypes went up from 20 to 25 after infection to 38 after vaccination, although the change was not significant.

Sequencing was carried out using CD4+ T cells from blood, cultured in vitro. The TCR originated in a human donor who had recovered from COVID-19.

The CDR3 protein sequence reads: CSAGESGRYRTDTQYF. The nucleotide sequence reads as follows: TGCAGTGCGGGGGAAAGCGGGAGGTATCGCACAGATACGCAGTATTTT. The receptor chain draws on TRBV20-1 and TRBJ2-3, and TRBD2 matches 9 of the central bases. V is cut back by 6 bases and J by 1 base, with 11 bases in the junction unmatched. Reading from cysteine to phenylalanine, the CDR3 counts 16 amino acids. Only the CDR3 part of the read is kept: 48 bases, read in frame from the first base. Based on the germline V gene (reference sequence), the CDR1 and CDR2 sequences are DFQATT and SNEGSKA.